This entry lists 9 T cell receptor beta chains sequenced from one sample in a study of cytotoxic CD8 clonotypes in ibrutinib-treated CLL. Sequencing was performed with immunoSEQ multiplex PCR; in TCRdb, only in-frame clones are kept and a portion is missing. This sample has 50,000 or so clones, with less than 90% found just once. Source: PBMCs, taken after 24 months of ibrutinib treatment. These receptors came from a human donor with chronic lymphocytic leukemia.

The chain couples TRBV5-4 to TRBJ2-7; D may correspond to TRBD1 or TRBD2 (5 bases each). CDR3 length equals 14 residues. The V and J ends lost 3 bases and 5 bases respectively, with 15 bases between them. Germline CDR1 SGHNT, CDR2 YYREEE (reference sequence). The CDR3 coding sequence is TGTGCCAGCAGCTCTCGGGACCTCTCGAACGAGCAGTACTTC. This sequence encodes CASSSRDLSNEQYF.

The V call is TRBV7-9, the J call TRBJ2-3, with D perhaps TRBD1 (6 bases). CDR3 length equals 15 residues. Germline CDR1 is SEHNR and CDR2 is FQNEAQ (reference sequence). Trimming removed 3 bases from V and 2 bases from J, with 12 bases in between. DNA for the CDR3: TGTGCCAGCAGCTTGGGCAGGGGATACACAGATACGCAGTATTTT. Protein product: CASSLGRGYTDTQYF.

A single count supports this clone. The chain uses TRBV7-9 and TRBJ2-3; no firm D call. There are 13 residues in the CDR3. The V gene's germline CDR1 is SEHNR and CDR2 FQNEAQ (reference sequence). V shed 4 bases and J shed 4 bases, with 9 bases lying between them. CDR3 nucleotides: TGTGCCAGCAGCTGGGCTTCTGCAGATACGCAGTATTTT. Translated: CASSWASADTQYF.

The CDR3 is CASSSSQTRNEQFF. In DNA form, the CDR3 reads TGTGCCAGCAGCTCCTCCCAGACTAGGAATGAGCAGTTCTTC. The chain links TRBV5-4 to TRBJ2-1; a weak D match, TRBD2 (6 bases). In germline, CDR1 is SGHNT, CDR2 YYREEE (reference sequence). The CDR3 contains 14 residues. V lost 3 bases to trimming and J lost 7 bases, with 14 bases between them.

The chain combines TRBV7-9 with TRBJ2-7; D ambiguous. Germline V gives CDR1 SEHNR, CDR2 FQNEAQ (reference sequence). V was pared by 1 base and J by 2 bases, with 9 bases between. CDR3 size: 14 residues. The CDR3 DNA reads TGTGCCAGCAGCTTAGGAAGAGATGCCTACGAGCAGTACTTC. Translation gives CASSLGRDAYEQYF.

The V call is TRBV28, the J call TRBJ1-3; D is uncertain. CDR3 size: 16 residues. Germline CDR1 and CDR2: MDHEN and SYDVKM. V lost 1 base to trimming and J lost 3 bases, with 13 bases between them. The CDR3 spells CASSLLAAGVGNTIYF. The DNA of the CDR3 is TGTGCCAGCAGTTTATTGGCTGCTGGGGTTGGAAACACCATATATTTT.

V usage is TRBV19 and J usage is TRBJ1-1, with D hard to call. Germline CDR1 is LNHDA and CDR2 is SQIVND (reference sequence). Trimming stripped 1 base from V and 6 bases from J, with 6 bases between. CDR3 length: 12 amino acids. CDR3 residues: CASSIGVAEAFF. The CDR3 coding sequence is TGTGCCAGTAGTATAGGGGTAGCTGAAGCTTTCTTT.

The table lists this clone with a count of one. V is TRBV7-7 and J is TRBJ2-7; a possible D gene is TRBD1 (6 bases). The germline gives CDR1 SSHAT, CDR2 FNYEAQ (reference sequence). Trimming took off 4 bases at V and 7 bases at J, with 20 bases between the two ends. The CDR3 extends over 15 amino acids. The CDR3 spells CASSSPPGQSLEQYF. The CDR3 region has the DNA TGTGCCAGCAGCTCCCCCCCGGGACAAAGTCTGGAGCAGTACTTC.

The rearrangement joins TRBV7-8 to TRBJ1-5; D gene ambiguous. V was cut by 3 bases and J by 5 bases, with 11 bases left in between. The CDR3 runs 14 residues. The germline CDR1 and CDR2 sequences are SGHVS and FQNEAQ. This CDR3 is CASSFRSRDQPQHF. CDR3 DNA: TGTGCCAGCAGCTTCCGATCGAGGGATCAGCCCCAGCATTTT.